This T cell receptor (beta chain) appears in the sequencing data of a study of blood T cell repertoires in COVID-19 (TCRdb year 2020). Regarding the research as a whole: The collaborator samples originated in the United States, Italy and Spain and spanned the acute and convalescent phases of COVID-19. Nearly every sample came with metadata listing a de-identified subject ID, COVID-19 status, age in years and sex. HLA class I and class II types, where available, came from metadata supplied by the sample provider rather than from assay-based typing. The dataset comprised deeply sampled blood TCRbeta repertoires from subjects exposed to, actively infected with, or recovered from COVID-19. The samples were drawn from two sources: the first 160 participants of the ongoing ImmuneRACE study, and approximately 1,300 subjects contributed by 6 global collaborators. The prospective study material was composed of cDNA or gDNA derived from T cells, B-cell-depleted T cells, or PBMCs. The repertoires were released in a freely available public database meant as a resource for research on the immune response to SARS-CoV-2. Findings and caveats that apply to the study as a whole: The quantity of clinical and demographic metadata differed by source and by participant and was supplied without curation.

From the cysteine through the phenylalanine, the CDR3 covers 14 amino acids. Only the CDR3 portion is preserved as DNA: 42 bases, with reading frame beginning at the first base. V is clipped by 3 bases and J by 5 bases, and the sequence between their germline boundaries is 14 bases long. CDR1 and CDR2, per the germline V gene, are SGHRS and YFSETQ. One collaborating source in Seattle enrolled patients during active infection and followed them longitudinally through the course of disease. Collaborating institutions collected whole blood in K2EDTA tubes following their own protocols. For TCRbeta analysis, collaborators shipped samples as frozen whole blood, isolated PBMCs, or DNA extracted from either of those sample types. Comment on this clone: It lacks a known antigen. Base-call qualities are not available, and no considerably larger clone is one nucleotide away.

The immunoSEQ Assay, a bias-controlled multiplex PCR, was used to amplify TCRbeta CDR3 regions from genomic DNA. On the authors' methods: Nucleated cell counts per sample were estimated from amplification of reference gene primers within the assay. To quantify the absolute abundance of each unique TCRbeta CDR3 rearrangement, sequence reads were collapsed and filtered. For each sample, productive Simpson clonality was calculated as the square root of Simpson's diversity index over productive rearrangements. TCRdb carries this immuneACCESS record with in-frame sequences only. Its versions omit some clonotypes, under half of them owing to an unresolved V gene in the studies checked, with the rest unexplained. D and trimming were read from the DNA, whereas the V and J calls and clone size are those reported in that table. Present in this sample are about 250,000 clones, about 91% of which were seen just once. The leading ten clones occupy about 5.9% of the sample.

The sequence links TRBV5-1 to TRBJ2-5; the D gene is perhaps TRBD2, on 5 matching bases. Material for sequencing was peripheral blood. The receptor was derived from a woman aged 25-40 years with COVID-19, enrolled during active disease. Here the CDR3 is given as CASSSATSRETQYF. The DNA reads as follows: TGCGCCAGCAGCTCCGCTACTAGTAGGGAGACCCAGTACTTC.